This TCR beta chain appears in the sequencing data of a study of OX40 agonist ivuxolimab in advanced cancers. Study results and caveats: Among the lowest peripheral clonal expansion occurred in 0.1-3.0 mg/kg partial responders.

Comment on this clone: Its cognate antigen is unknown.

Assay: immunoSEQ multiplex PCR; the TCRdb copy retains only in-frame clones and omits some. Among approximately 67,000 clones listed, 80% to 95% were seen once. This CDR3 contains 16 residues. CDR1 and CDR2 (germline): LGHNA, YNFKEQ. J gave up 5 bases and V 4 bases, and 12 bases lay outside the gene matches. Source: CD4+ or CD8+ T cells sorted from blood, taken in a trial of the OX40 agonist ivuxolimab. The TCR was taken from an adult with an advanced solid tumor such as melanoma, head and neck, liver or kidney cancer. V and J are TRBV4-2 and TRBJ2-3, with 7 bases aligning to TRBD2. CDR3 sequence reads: CASSRPAAGVVDTQYF. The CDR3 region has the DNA TGTGCCAGCAGCCGACCCGCGGCGGGAGTGGTAGATACGCAGTATTTT.